The T cell receptor beta chain under discussion was sequenced for a study of beta chain features in type 1 diabetes (dated by TCRdb to the late 2010s). With regard to the full study: Mean age, gender distribution, total cell number and subset yield were not different between patients and healthy donors. A total of about 100,000,000 sorted cells were examined across all samples, and RNA yield correlated strongly with the number of cells per subset. The study compared TCRB repertoires of sorted circulating CD4+ T cell subsets between recently diagnosed type 1 diabetes patients and matched healthy donors. Whereas all 30 or so donors provided naive and central memory subsets, regulatory and stem cell-like memory subsets were isolated from just 8 patients and roughly 8 healthy donors.

The High Capacity cDNA Reverse Transcription Kit was used to reverse transcribe all of the isolated RNA, meaning that expressed TCRB transcripts were what got sequenced. Deep immunoSEQ sequencing was performed on naive, central memory and regulatory T cell samples, with an average of roughly 3.6 million total reads per sample. Sorted cells were lysed in RLT buffer and RNA was extracted with DNase-treated RNeasy Micro or Mini kits, depending on cell number. To prevent cross-contamination, each cell subset was processed individually, whereas patient and healthy donor samples were processed jointly. TCRB sequences were amplified from cDNA with the immunoSEQ multiplex PCR, producing 87-bp fragments spanning the CDR3 region. The amplicons were sequenced using the Illumina HiSeq platform. Concerning the study's data processing: Synthetic template baselines were used to correct PCR bias computationally, reads within Hamming distance 2 were collapsed, and singletons that could not be merged were discarded. By aligning reads against IMGT, V, D and J genes, CDR3 length, and insertions or deletions at six rearrangement sites were assigned. Within each subset, clonotype counts were normalized to sorted cell number, after which true diversity and Gini coefficients were computed with the tcR R package. The overlap coefficient, calculated on TCRB nucleotide sequences, was used to measure repertoire sharing. TCRdb provides this immuneACCESS table in a form limited to in-frame rearrangements. Some clones are lacking; in checked studies, under half of them reflect an unresolved V gene, and why the rest are absent is not known. V and J calls plus clone size are reproduced from that table; the DNA served to infer D and trimming. This sample has a few hundred thousand clones in its table, and around 10% of those were observed once. About 0.64% of the sample goes to the ten largest clones.

A single peripheral blood draw of approximately 110 mL on average was collected from each donor into heparinised tubes. Naive, central memory, regulatory and stem cell-like memory CD4+ T cells were sorted on a BD FACSAria II using a panel including CD45RO, CCR7, CD25, CD127, CD95 and CD27. Purity was above 98% for every sorted population. PBMCs were isolated immediately by Lymphoprep density gradient centrifugation and stained directly without culture. To minimize batch effects, samples were stained and sorted in pairs, one healthy donor with one patient per experiment. Study-level results and caveats: In all four CD4+ subsets, TCRB CDR3 length was moderately but significantly shorter in type 1 diabetes patients. Shorter templates might be favored by PCR, yet because patient and control samples were amplified and corrected together, any such skew would affect both groups equally. Naive, central memory and regulatory TCRB repertoires appeared more similar among patients than among healthy donors. Fewer insertions and more nucleotide deletions at VDJ recombination sites were observed in patients with type 1 diabetes, implying thymic rearrangement abnormalities. Because the HLA sub-analyses included only small numbers of individuals, any influence of HLA type on TCRB rearrangement was left unresolved. Sequencing cDNA rather than genomic DNA could over-represent highly expressing activated cells, although activation and CD3 levels did not differ between groups.

V drops 2 bases and J drops 2 bases, leaving 8 bases in between. From the germline V gene, CDR1 is SGHDT and CDR2 is YYEEEE. Inclusive of the bounding cysteine and phenylalanine, the CDR3 is 14 residues long. Kept here is only the CDR3 DNA, which spans 42 bases and is read in frame from base 1. This clone came up a few times. No cognate antigen has been identified for it. No much larger clone exists at a distance of one base, and base qualities are not known. The sample carries other DNA sequences with the same CDR3. Specimen: central memory CD4+ T cells from blood. This chain joins TRBV5-6 to TRBJ2-1; TRBD1 is possibly the D segment (6 matching bases). This TCR came from a man in his thirties or forties with type 1 diabetes. The DNA sequence is given as TGTGCCAGCAGCTTCAGGGGCCCCTACAATGAGCAGTTCTTC. Its product reads: CASSFRGPYNEQFF.